This record looks at one T cell receptor (beta chain) sequence and its context. The sample belongs to a study of OX40 agonist ivuxolimab in advanced cancers. Germline V gives CDR1 MNHEY, CDR2 SVGAGI. The CDR3 is 14 residues long. Trimming removed 4 bases at V and 2 bases at J, with 9 bases between. TCRdb keeps only in-frame clones here, not all; method: immunoSEQ multiplex PCR. The data show about 77,000 clones, nearly 90% seen once. This chain uses TRBV6-5 with TRBJ1-3, with D hard to call. The sequencing here drew on CD4+ or CD8+ T cells sorted from blood, taken in a trial of the OX40 agonist ivuxolimab. The receptor comes from an adult with an advanced solid tumor such as melanoma, head and neck, liver or kidney cancer. The CDR3 loop is CASSSLRAGNTIYF. CDR3 nucleotides: TGTGCCAGCAGTTCCCTCAGAGCTGGAAACACCATATATTTT.